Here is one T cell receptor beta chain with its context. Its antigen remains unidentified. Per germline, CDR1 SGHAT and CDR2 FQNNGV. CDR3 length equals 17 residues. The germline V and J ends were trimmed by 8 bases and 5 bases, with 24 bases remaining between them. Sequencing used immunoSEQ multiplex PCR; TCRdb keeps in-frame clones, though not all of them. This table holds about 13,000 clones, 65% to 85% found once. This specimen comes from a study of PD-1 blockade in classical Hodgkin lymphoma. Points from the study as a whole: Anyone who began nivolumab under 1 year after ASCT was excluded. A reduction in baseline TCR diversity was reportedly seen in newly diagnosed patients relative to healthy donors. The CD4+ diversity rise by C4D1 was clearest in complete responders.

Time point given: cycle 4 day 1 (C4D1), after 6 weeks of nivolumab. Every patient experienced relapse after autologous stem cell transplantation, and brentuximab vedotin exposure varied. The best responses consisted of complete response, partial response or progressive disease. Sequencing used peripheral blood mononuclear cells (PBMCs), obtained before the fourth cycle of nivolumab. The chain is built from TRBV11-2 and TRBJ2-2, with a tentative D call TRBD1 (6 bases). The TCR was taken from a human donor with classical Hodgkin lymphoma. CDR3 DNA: TGTGCCAGCCTAAATTCCGGGACAACGCATAAAACCGGGGAGCTGTTTTTT. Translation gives CASLNSGTTHKTGELFF.